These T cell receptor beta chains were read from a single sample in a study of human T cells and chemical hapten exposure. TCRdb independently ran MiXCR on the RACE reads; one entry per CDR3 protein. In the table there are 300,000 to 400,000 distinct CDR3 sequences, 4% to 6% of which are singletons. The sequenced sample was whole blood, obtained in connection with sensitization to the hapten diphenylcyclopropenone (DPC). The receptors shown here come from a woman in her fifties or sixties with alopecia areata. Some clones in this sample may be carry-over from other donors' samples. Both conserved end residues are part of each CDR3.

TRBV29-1 CSGERAGGWNEQFF
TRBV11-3 CASSPGLTLNTGELFF
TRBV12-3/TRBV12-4 CASTLGLAGQPGELFF
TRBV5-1 CASSLVGAGTEAFF
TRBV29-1 CSVTPDRGKDRGAFF
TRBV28 CASSSRGPTYEQYF
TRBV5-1 CASSLESVDYEQYF
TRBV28 CASSLGTIGVGELFF
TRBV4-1 CASSPLSGREGRGTQYF
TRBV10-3 CATVPSAGLAVHEQYF
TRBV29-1 CSVLGEGMPQHF
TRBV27 CASSLSWVGELFF
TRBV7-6 CASSLGGTFGGPGTDTQYF
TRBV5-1 CASSFTPSGGSYNEQFF
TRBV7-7 CASSVLGVSATDTQYF
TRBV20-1 CSAIRLAGAPEQFF
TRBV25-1 CASSEYGGPGQETQYF
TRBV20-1 CSASYSGGGNTEAFF
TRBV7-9 CASSLVEQYF
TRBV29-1 CSVRRETQYF
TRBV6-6 CASSYSTDYGYTF
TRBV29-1 CSVVGLMNTEAFF
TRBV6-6 CASSPRGSYNEQFF
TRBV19 CASKGGLNYGYTF
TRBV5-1 CASSRRSGGETQYF
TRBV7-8 CASSQTRQLGEQFF
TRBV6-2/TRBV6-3 CASSWRQGGSYEQYF
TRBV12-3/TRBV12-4 CASSLLGEGNEQFF
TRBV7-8 CASTESQSGANVLTF
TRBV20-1 CSARAGTGGNEQFF
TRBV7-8 CASSLELAPTYEQYF
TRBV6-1 CASSEGISGDYEQYF
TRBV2 CASSPMGDREWYNSPLHF
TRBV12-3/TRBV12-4 CASAMAGAMNEQFF
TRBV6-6 CASTHALSSTDTQYF
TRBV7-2 CASSPTGPSYKGGYTF
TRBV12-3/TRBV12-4 CASSFSGRGSEQFF
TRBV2 CASSESLPTQYF
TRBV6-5 CASRLKWDVTNTEAFF
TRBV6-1 CASLQGYSNQPQHF
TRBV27 CACRSRAYEQFF
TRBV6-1 CASSEALGGPPYNEQFF
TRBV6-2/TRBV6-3 CASTLSYRDRRDEQYF
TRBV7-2 CASSPEGSGRATDTQYF
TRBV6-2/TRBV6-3 CASSPDRDGELFF
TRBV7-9 CASSPLAGENEQFF
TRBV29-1 CSVLDRGPDTQYF
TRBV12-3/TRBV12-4 CASSTWDSTDTQYF
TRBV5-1 CASSSYVTGGETEAFF
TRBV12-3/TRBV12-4 CASGGASNTEAFF
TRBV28 CASSLESPDTQYF
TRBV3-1 CASSRGQERPEAFF
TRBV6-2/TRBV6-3 CASSYVDEQFF
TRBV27 CASSWGGQGTGELFF
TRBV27 CASRENTFSGREAFF
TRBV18 CASSQGFEAFF
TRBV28 CASSFPAGQISGNTIYF
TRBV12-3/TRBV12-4 CASSPVRRKNTIYF